These 22 T cell receptor beta chains originate from one sample sequenced in a study of neurological immune-mediated disorders. One entry per CDR3 protein, called by TCRdb with MiXCR from the 5' RACE reads. The sample carries more than 40,000 distinct CDR3 sequences, 2.5% to 3.5% recorded once. Sequencing input: PBMCs. The origin of the receptors is a woman aged 45 to 65 with multiple sclerosis.

This clonotype was detected ten times or more. The chain combines TRBV7-8 with TRBJ2-1; 7 bases fit TRBD2. Trimming cost V 2 bases and J 2 bases; bases outside gene matches: 6. The germline CDR1 and CDR2 sequences are SGHVS and FQNEAQ. This CDR3 has 16 amino acids. CDR3 coding DNA: TGTGCCAGCAGCTTATTGGGGCTAGCGGCCTACAATGAGCAGTTCTTC. Its translation is CASSLLGLAAYNEQFF.

This clonotype was picked up many times. This chain uses TRBV4-2 with TRBJ2-2; 11 bases are a match to TRBD1. CDR3 size: 16 residues. Per the germline V gene, CDR1 is LGHNA and CDR2 is YNFKEQ. V was clipped by 4 bases and J by 3 bases; unmatched bases: 4. CDR3 bases: TGTGCCAGCAGCCCCTTGGGACAGGGGGACACCGGGGAGCTGTTTTTT. It encodes CASSPLGQGDTGELFF.

This clonotype was picked up many times. The V call is TRBV5-1, the J call TRBJ2-3; 9 bases line up with TRBD2. The length of the CDR3 is 18 residues. The germline V gene has CDR1 SGHRS and CDR2 YFSETQ. V shed 0 bases and J 3 bases; nucleotides not matched to a gene: 11. CDR3 amino acids: CASSLASIAGANTDTQYF. CDR3 in DNA: TGCGCCAGCAGCTTGGCTAGTATAGCGGGAGCTAATACAGATACGCAGTATTTT.

This clonotype showed up many times. V is TRBV12-3 or TRBV12-4 and J is TRBJ1-3; TRBD1 matches at 7 bases. With V trimmed by 4 bases and J by 7 bases, 10 bases remained unmatched. This CDR3 is 15 amino acids long. CDR3 loop: CASSSMWDSENTIYF. DNA for the CDR3: TGTGCCAGCAGTTCCATGTGGGACAGTGAGAACACCATATATTTT.

At least ten counts were recorded for this clonotype. The rearrangement joins TRBV27 to TRBJ2-5, with D perhaps matching TRBD2 (6 bases). The CDR3 length is 15 residues. Germline CDR1 reads MNHEY; CDR2 reads SMNVEV (reference sequence). The germline V and J ends were trimmed by 3 bases and 7 bases, with 18 bases remaining between them. CDR3 in amino acids: CASSFLSRVRGTQYF. DNA of the CDR3: TGTGCCAGCAGTTTCCTCTCCCGGGTGCGGGGGACCCAGTACTTC.

In its sample, this clonotype was seen many times. The CDR3 reads CASSEYRPPGADTQYF. CDR3 nucleotide sequence: TGTGCCAGCAGTGAATATAGACCTCCCGGCGCAGATACGCAGTATTTT. The genes are TRBV25-1 and TRBJ2-3, with D unresolved. V gave up 0 bases and J gave up 4 bases, with 14 bases separating them. This CDR3 is 16 amino acids long. The V gene's germline CDR1 is MGHDK and CDR2 SYGVNS.

This clonotype has at least ten counts. The rearrangement links TRBV5-1 to TRBJ2-7, with 12 bases that match TRBD1. The CDR3 contains 15 residues. Germline loops: CDR1 SGHRS, CDR2 YFSETQ. V lost 4 bases and J lost 6; bases outside the gene matches: 8. The CDR3 DNA is TGCGCCAGCAGCCCGGGGACAGGGGGCCGAAGCGAGCAGTACTTC. Amino acids: CASSPGTGGRSEQYF.

The sample holds many counts of this clonotype. V usage is TRBV6-6 and J usage is TRBJ2-1, with TRBD2 matching 9 bases. The germline gives CDR1 MNHNY, CDR2 SVGAGI (reference sequence). The CDR3 is 14 residues long. With 6 bases clipped from V and 4 bases from J, the junction kept 4 bases outside the gene matches. The CDR3 coding sequence is TGTGCCAGCAGACGGACTAGCGATTACAATGAGCAGTTCTTC. This translates into CASRRTSDYNEQFF.

There are many counts of this clonotype. V usage is TRBV5-1 and J usage is TRBJ2-2; D remains unclear. V gave up 0 bases and J gave up 6 bases, with 6 bases separating them. CDR1 is SGHRS and CDR2 is YFSETQ in the germline V gene. The CDR3 sequence is 13 residues long. CDR3 sequence reads: CASSLDPAGELFF. CDR3 sequence (DNA): TGCGCCAGCAGCTTGGATCCCGCCGGGGAGCTGTTTTTT. The full variable domain, completed using reference TRBV5-1 and TRBJ2-2, is KAGVTQTPRYLIKTRGQQVTLSCSPISGHRSVSWYQQTPGQGLQFLFEYFSETQRNKGNFPGRFSGRQFSNSRSEMNVSTLELGDSALYLCASSLDPAGELFFGEGSRLTVL.

This clonotype appeared many times. V is TRBV12-3 or TRBV12-4 and J is TRBJ2-7; no clear D. V dropped 2 bases and J dropped 2 bases, with 10 bases sitting between them. This CDR3 spans 14 amino acids. The CDR3 DNA is TGTGCCAGCAGTTTACTAGGGAACGCCTACGAGCAGTACTTC. It codes for CASSLLGNAYEQYF.

This clonotype was seen at least ten times. The chain is built from TRBV28 and TRBJ2-7; D may be TRBD1 or TRBD2 (5 bases each). Germline V lookup: CDR1 MDHEN, CDR2 SYDVKM. The CDR3 has 14 amino acids. Trimming cost V 2 bases and J 2 bases, with 10 bases left between them. CDR3 coding DNA: TGTGCCAGCAGTTTAGGACAAGCGGCCTACGAGCAGTACTTC. It yields the protein CASSLGQAAYEQYF. The variable domain in full, with the rest retrieved from reference TRBV28 and TRBJ2-7, is DVKVTQSSRYLVKRTGEKVFLECVQDMDHENMFWYRQDPGLGLRLIYFSYDVKMKEKGDIPEGYSVSREKKERFSLILESASTNQTSMYLCASSLGQAAYEQYFGPGTRLTVT.

This clonotype was detected many times. This chain connects TRBV5-1 to TRBJ1-1, with D hard to call. CDR1 is SGHRS, CDR2 YFSETQ, per germline. This CDR3 comprises 15 residues. Trimming removed 1 base at V and 1 base at J, with 11 bases between. Here the CDR3 DNA reads TGCGCCAGCAGCTTGATTGGGATAGAGAACACTGAAGCTTTCTTT. It codes for CASSLIGIENTEAFF.

This clonotype was observed many times. Here the CDR3 reads CASSPDRGWNTGELFF. The DNA of the CDR3 is TGTGCCAGCAGCCCGGACAGGGGGTGGAACACCGGGGAGCTGTTTTTT. This chain joins TRBV3-1 and TRBJ2-2; 10 nucleotides agree with TRBD1. CDR1 and CDR2 (germline): LGHDT, YNNKEL (reference sequence). The CDR3 is 16 residues long. The V and J ends lost 4 bases and 1 base, in that order; junction bases with no gene match: 3.

This clonotype was recorded many times. The rearrangement joins TRBV7-3 to TRBJ2-6; D uncertain. The germline CDR1 and CDR2 sequences are SGHTA and FQGTGA. The CDR3 consists of 16 residues. V was cut by 5 bases and J by 4 bases, with 15 bases left in between. CDR3 amino acids: CASSRPDGSGANVLTF. DNA of the CDR3: TGTGCCAGCAGCCGCCCTGACGGTTCGGGGGCCAACGTCCTGACTTTC.

This clonotype was seen at least ten times. J is TRBJ2-7 and V is TRBV7-9; 7 bases fit TRBD2. This CDR3 has 14 amino acids. The V and J ends lost 5 bases and 3 bases, in that order; junction bases with no gene match: 7. CDR1 and CDR2 from the germline V gene are SEHNR and FQNEAQ (reference sequence). In DNA form, the CDR3 reads TGTGCCAGCAGCCCCCAGGGCGGGAGCTACGAGCAGTACTTC. Its protein is CASSPQGGSYEQYF.

This clonotype was recorded at least ten times. CDR3 in amino acids: CASSERGGPGNEQFF. The CDR3 region has the DNA TGTGCCAGCAGTGAACGCGGGGGGCCGGGCAATGAGCAGTTCTTC. The chain is built from TRBV25-1 and TRBJ2-1, with 8 bases aligning to TRBD2. The V and J ends lost 2 bases and 6 bases, in that order; junction bases with no gene match: 6. CDR1 is MGHDK, CDR2 SYGVNS, per germline. The CDR3 sequence is 15 residues long.

This clonotype was recorded many times. V and J are TRBV27 and TRBJ2-7; D is unresolved. CDR1 MNHEY and CDR2 SMNVEV come from the germline V gene (reference sequence). The CDR3 extends over 13 amino acids. V gave up 2 bases and J gave up 2 bases, with 7 bases separating them. This CDR3 is CASSLRLPYEQYF. The CDR3 coding sequence is TGTGCCAGCAGTTTAAGGCTCCCCTACGAGCAGTACTTC.

This clonotype was observed at least ten times. For the CDR3, the DNA is TGCAGTGCTAGGGGCGGCCCCAATGAGCAGTTCTTC. Residues: CSARGGPNEQFF. The J gene is TRBJ2-1, the V gene TRBV20-1; unclear D gene. The V and J ends lost 3 bases and 6 bases respectively, with 9 bases between them. CDR1 and CDR2 from the germline V gene are DFQATT and SNEGSKA (reference sequence). The CDR3 is 12 amino acids.

There are many counts of this clonotype. The chain carries TRBV18 and TRBJ2-3; D gene unclear. V was trimmed by 4 bases and J by 3 bases, leaving 8 bases between them. CDR1 is KGHSH and CDR2 is LQKENI in the germline V gene. This CDR3 is built from 13 residues. CDR3 nucleotide sequence: TGTGCCAGCTCACTGGGGTGGACAGATACGCAGTATTTT. As protein: CASSLGWTDTQYF.

Many counts were recorded for this clonotype. J is TRBJ2-7 and V is TRBV5-1; 14 bases are shared with TRBD2. In germline, CDR1 is SGHRS, CDR2 YFSETQ. There are 18 residues in the CDR3. The junction had 10 bases not matched to a gene; V was cut back by 4 bases and J by 1 base. Here the CDR3 reads CASSALSGTSGRSYEQYF. CDR3 coding DNA: TGCGCCAGCAGCGCCCTCTCTGGGACTAGCGGGAGATCCTACGAGCAGTACTTC.

As for this clonotype: A much larger clonotype is one base distant, so this may be a read error. The chain is built from TRBV5-1 and TRBJ1-6; perhaps TRBD1 as D (5 bases). This CDR3 contains 17 residues. Germline V gene sequence: CDR1 SGHRS, CDR2 YFSETQ. The CDR3 sequence: CASRPAVQGAYNSPLNF. The CDR3 DNA follows: TGCGCCAGCAGGCCGGCGGTCCAGGGTGCCTATAATTCACCCCTCAACTTT.

This clonotype was recorded at least ten times. This rearrangement joins TRBV5-6 to TRBJ2-3; no reliable D call. Trimming took off 0 bases at V and 2 bases at J, with 7 bases between the two ends. This CDR3 region has 14 residues. CDR1 is SGHDT, CDR2 YYEEEE, per germline. The CDR3 nucleotides are TGTGCCAGCAGCTTGGGTGTGACCACAGATACGCAGTATTTT. Residues: CASSLGVTTDTQYF.